This T cell receptor beta chain emerged from a study of response to subunit inactivated influenza vaccine. Points from the study as a whole: Seasonal influenza vaccination, on each occasion, was suggested by the authors to recruit few new T cells.

A word on this clonotype: The antigen remains undetermined.

CDR3 size: 17 residues. CDR1 SGHTA and CDR2 FQGTGA come from the germline V gene. V lost 5 bases and J lost 5; bases outside the gene matches: 7. Using its own MiXCR run on the RT-PCR reads, TCRdb lists one record per CDR3 protein. Among about 520,000 distinct CDR3 sequences listed, approximately 7.7% were seen once. The TCR comes from a man aged 50 to 75 who received an inactivated influenza vaccine. Sequencing was performed on PBMCs from blood, taken less than 25 months after vaccination. The V and J genes are TRBV7-3 and TRBJ2-2, with TRBD2 matching over 14 bases. DNA for the CDR3: TGTGCCAGCAGCCCGACTAGCGGGAGGGCCAGAACCGGGGAGCTGTTTTTT. It encodes CASSPTSGRARTGELFF.